This entry is about one TCR beta chain. The data stem from a study of regulatory T cells in long-lasting Graves disease. This sample's time point: persistent/refractory GD, antithyroid drugs over 5 years with positive TRAb. Preparation of the TCR library used RNA extracted from PBMCs. V dropped 0 bases and J dropped 5 bases, with 11 bases sitting between them. This CDR3 has 15 residues. The germline CDR1 and CDR2 sequences are SGHRS and YFSETQ. iRepertoire HTBI primers and Arm-PCR of CDR3 regions built TCR beta libraries. TCRdb re-analysed the multiplex PCR reads in MiXCR, keeping a single row per CDR3 protein. The table lists more than 300,000 distinct CDR3 sequences, approximately 25% of them singletons.

The chain uses TRBV5-1 and TRBJ2-2; D remains unclear. This material consisted of peripheral blood mononuclear cells (PBMCs), taken when the disease was refractory, from a patient treated with antithyroid drugs. The clonotype was recovered from a woman in her thirties or forties with Graves disease. CDR3 loop: CASSLVGLLTGELFF. CDR3 nucleotides: TGCGCCAGCAGCTTGGTAGGCCTTCTTACCGGGGAGCTGTTTTTT.